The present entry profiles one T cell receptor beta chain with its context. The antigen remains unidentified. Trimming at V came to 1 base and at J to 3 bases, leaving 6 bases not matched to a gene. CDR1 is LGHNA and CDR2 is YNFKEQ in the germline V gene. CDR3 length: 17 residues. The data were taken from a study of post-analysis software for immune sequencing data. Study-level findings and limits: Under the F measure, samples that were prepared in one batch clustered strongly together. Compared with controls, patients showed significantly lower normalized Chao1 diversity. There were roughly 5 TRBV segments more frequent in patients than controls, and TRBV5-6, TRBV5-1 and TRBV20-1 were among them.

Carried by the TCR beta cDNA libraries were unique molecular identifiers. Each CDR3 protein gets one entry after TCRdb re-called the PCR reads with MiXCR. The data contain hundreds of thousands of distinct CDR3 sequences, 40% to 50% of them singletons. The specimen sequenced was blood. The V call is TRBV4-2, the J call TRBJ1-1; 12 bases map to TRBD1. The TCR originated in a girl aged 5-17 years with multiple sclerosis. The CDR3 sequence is CASSQGDRGRRDTEAFF. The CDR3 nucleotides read TGTGCCAGCAGCCAAGGGGACAGGGGGCGAAGAGACACTGAAGCTTTCTTT.